This is a list of T cell receptor beta chains from one sample in a study of blood T cell repertoires in COVID-19. Sequenced by immunoSEQ multiplex PCR; TCRdb stores in-frame clones only, minus some. Of 250,000 or so clones detected, approximately 82% appear once; the ten largest clones hold about 1.9%. Material for sequencing was peripheral blood. Receptor source: a man aged 25-45 years who had recovered from COVID-19. CDR3s include the opening cysteine and the closing phenylalanine or tryptophan. Each record gives: D gene, clone size, V gene, J gene, CDR3 DNA, CDR3 protein. A D gene is named only where the DNA matches it firmly. The size field is filled for only some rows; it gives once, few, many or a size class.

d_gene: TRBD1
abundance: .
v_gene: TRBV2
j_gene: TRBJ1-5
CDR3nt: TGTGCCAGCAGCGGGACAGGGAATCAGCCCCAGCATTTT
CDR3aa: CASSGTGNQPQHF

d_gene: .
abundance: .
v_gene: TRBV29-1
j_gene: TRBJ1-1
CDR3nt: TGCAGCGTTGTTGGTGCGGGAGCGTACACTGAAGCTTTCTTT
CDR3aa: CSVVGAGAYTEAFF

d_gene: TRBD1
abundance: .
v_gene: TRBV6-2/TRBV6-3
j_gene: TRBJ1-1
CDR3nt: TGTGCCAGCAGTTACCAGGGGGCGCTTACTGAAGCTTTCTTT
CDR3aa: CASSYQGALTEAFF

d_gene: .
abundance: .
v_gene: TRBV12-3/TRBV12-4
j_gene: TRBJ2-2
CDR3nt: TGTGCCAGCAGTTTGGGAGGCGGGGAGCTGTTTTTT
CDR3aa: CASSLGGGELFF

d_gene: TRBD2
abundance: .
v_gene: TRBV20-1
j_gene: TRBJ2-1
CDR3nt: TGCAGTGTGGGGGGGAATGAGCAGTTCTTC
CDR3aa: CSVGGNEQFF

d_gene: TRBD1
abundance: .
v_gene: TRBV7-9
j_gene: TRBJ2-4
CDR3nt: TGTGCCAGCAGTCCGACCGGGACAGGGGGGGACATTCAGTACTTC
CDR3aa: CASSPTGTGGDIQYF

d_gene: TRBD2
abundance: .
v_gene: TRBV5-1
j_gene: TRBJ2-2
CDR3nt: TGCGCCAGCAGCTGGACTCGCGGGGGGGCCGGCACCGGGGAGCTGTTTTTT
CDR3aa: CASSWTRGGAGTGELFF

d_gene: .
abundance: .
v_gene: TRBV4-1
j_gene: TRBJ2-2
CDR3nt: TGCGCCAGCAGCCAAGAGAGCGTGAGCACCGGGGAGCTGTTTTTT
CDR3aa: CASSQESVSTGELFF

d_gene: .
abundance: .
v_gene: TRBV21-1
j_gene: TRBJ1-1
CDR3nt: TGTGCCAGCAGCTCGGACGGGGAGAACACTGAAGCTTTCTTT
CDR3aa: CASSSDGENTEAFF

d_gene: .
abundance: .
v_gene: TRBV5-6
j_gene: TRBJ1-6
CDR3nt: TGTGCCAGCAGCTTTGGGTGGAGCTCCTATAATTCACCCCTCCACTTT
CDR3aa: CASSFGWSSYNSPLHF

d_gene: .
abundance: .
v_gene: TRBV18
j_gene: TRBJ1-6
CDR3nt: TGTGCCAGCTCACCAGATCACGGGGTTAATTCACCCCTCCACTTT
CDR3aa: CASSPDHGVNSPLHF

d_gene: .
abundance: once
v_gene: TRBV6-2/TRBV6-3
j_gene: TRBJ2-1
CDR3nt: TGTGCCAGCAGTTACGAGGTTGCCACCTACAATGAGCAGTTCTTC
CDR3aa: CASSYEVATYNEQFF

d_gene: TRBD1
abundance: .
v_gene: TRBV7-9
j_gene: TRBJ1-1
CDR3nt: TGTGCCAGCAGCTCGTCAGGGGGCACTTGGACTGAAGCTTTCTTT
CDR3aa: CASSSSGGTWTEAFF

d_gene: TRBD1
abundance: .
v_gene: TRBV19
j_gene: TRBJ1-2
CDR3nt: TGTGCCAGTAGTATTCTGGGACAGGGGGAATACGGCTACACCTTC
CDR3aa: CASSILGQGEYGYTF

d_gene: TRBD2
abundance: .
v_gene: TRBV7-3
j_gene: TRBJ2-3
CDR3nt: TGTGCCAGCAGCTTACTGCGGGGGGCCCCCGATGAATATCCAGATACGCAGTATTTT
CDR3aa: CASSLLRGAPDEYPDTQYF

d_gene: .
abundance: .
v_gene: TRBV5-1
j_gene: TRBJ2-5
CDR3nt: TGCGCCAGCAGCCCCACACAGGCATGGGAGACCCAGTACTTC
CDR3aa: CASSPTQAWETQYF

d_gene: .
abundance: once
v_gene: TRBV11-1
j_gene: TRBJ2-5
CDR3nt: TGTGCCAGCAGCTCTAAGGGGATCGAGACCCAGTACTTC
CDR3aa: CASSSKGIETQYF

d_gene: TRBD2
abundance: .
v_gene: TRBV6-4
j_gene: TRBJ2-1
CDR3nt: TGTGCCAGCAGTGACTCCGCGGGGGGCAATGAGCAGTTCTTC
CDR3aa: CASSDSAGGNEQFF

d_gene: .
abundance: .
v_gene: TRBV5-1
j_gene: TRBJ2-7
CDR3nt: TGCGCCAGCAGCCGGGAGGGACAGTCCTACGAGCAGTACTTC
CDR3aa: CASSREGQSYEQYF

d_gene: TRBD2
abundance: .
v_gene: TRBV6-1
j_gene: TRBJ2-3
CDR3nt: TGTGCCAGCAGTGCTGGCGGGGGGCCCAGAATCTGGGGGCAGTATTTT
CDR3aa: CASSAGGGPRIWGQYF

d_gene: .
abundance: .
v_gene: TRBV5-6
j_gene: TRBJ2-7
CDR3nt: TGTGCCAGCAGCTTACTAAAACAGGTGTTAAGCCACGAGCAGTACTTC
CDR3aa: CASSLLKQVLSHEQYF

d_gene: .
abundance: .
v_gene: TRBV2
j_gene: TRBJ1-5
CDR3nt: TGTGCCAGCAGTCTAGGAGGGGGCAATCAGCCCCAGCATTTT
CDR3aa: CASSLGGGNQPQHF

d_gene: .
abundance: .
v_gene: TRBV5-6
j_gene: TRBJ1-5
CDR3nt: TGTGCCAGCAGCAGGGGGGGAATTCGTCAGCCCCAGCATTTT
CDR3aa: CASSRGGIRQPQHF

d_gene: TRBD1
abundance: .
v_gene: TRBV28
j_gene: TRBJ1-2
CDR3nt: TGTGCCAGCAGTCGCCGGGACAGCTTCCGGGGCTACACCTTC
CDR3aa: CASSRRDSFRGYTF

d_gene: .
abundance: .
v_gene: TRBV2
j_gene: TRBJ1-6
CDR3nt: TGTGCCAGCAGGGTCGGGGGGGCGTATAATTCACCCCTCCACTTT
CDR3aa: CASRVGGAYNSPLHF

d_gene: TRBD1
abundance: .
v_gene: TRBV19
j_gene: TRBJ1-1
CDR3nt: TGTGCCAGTAGTGCCGGGACAGGGGGGATGAACACTGAAGCTTTCTTT
CDR3aa: CASSAGTGGMNTEAFF

d_gene: TRBD1
abundance: .
v_gene: TRBV7-8
j_gene: TRBJ2-3
CDR3nt: TGTGCCAGCAGCTACCGGGACAGAATCACAGATACGCAGTATTTT
CDR3aa: CASSYRDRITDTQYF

d_gene: .
abundance: .
v_gene: TRBV18
j_gene: TRBJ2-3
CDR3nt: TGTGCCAGCTCACCACGCCCGGACTGGGGCACAGATACGCAGTATTTT
CDR3aa: CASSPRPDWGTDTQYF

d_gene: .
abundance: .
v_gene: TRBV2
j_gene: TRBJ2-4
CDR3nt: TGTGCCAGCAGTTATATAGAGAGAAACATTCAGTACTTC
CDR3aa: CASSYIERNIQYF

d_gene: .
abundance: many
v_gene: TRBV4-2
j_gene: TRBJ1-2
CDR3nt: TGTGCCAGCAGCCAAGACCTTGACTATGGCTACACCTTC
CDR3aa: CASSQDLDYGYTF

d_gene: .
abundance: once
v_gene: TRBV7-3
j_gene: TRBJ2-6
CDR3nt: TGTGCCAGCAGCTTAAACGGGGGCTCTGGGGCCAACGTCCTGACTTTC
CDR3aa: CASSLNGGSGANVLTF

d_gene: .
abundance: few
v_gene: TRBV3-1/TRBV3-2
j_gene: TRBJ1-2
CDR3nt: TGTGCCAGCAGCCAAGAAGTAAGCGGCTACACCTTC
CDR3aa: CASSQEVSGYTF

d_gene: .
abundance: .
v_gene: TRBV4-1
j_gene: TRBJ2-2
CDR3nt: TGCGCCAGCAGCCAAGATGCCGGCACCGGGGAGCTGTTTTTT
CDR3aa: CASSQDAGTGELFF

d_gene: .
abundance: .
v_gene: TRBV19
j_gene: TRBJ2-5
CDR3nt: TGTGCCAGGAGGGTGGGATTTAAGCGGAAAGAGACCCAGTACTTC
CDR3aa: CARRVGFKRKETQYF

d_gene: TRBD1
abundance: few
v_gene: TRBV28
j_gene: TRBJ1-2
CDR3nt: TGTGCCAGCAGTTCCCGCAGGGGGGTTCGGGGCTACACCTTC
CDR3aa: CASSSRRGVRGYTF

d_gene: .
abundance: .
v_gene: TRBV6-2/TRBV6-3
j_gene: TRBJ1-2
CDR3nt: TGTGCCAGCAGCCTACAGGGATCTAACTATGGCTACACCTTC
CDR3aa: CASSLQGSNYGYTF

d_gene: TRBD1
abundance: .
v_gene: TRBV19
j_gene: TRBJ2-5
CDR3nt: TGTGCCAGTAGTACGGCCCCGGGACAGGGTATGCAGACCCAGTACTTC
CDR3aa: CASSTAPGQGMQTQYF

d_gene: TRBD1
abundance: .
v_gene: TRBV19
j_gene: TRBJ1-5
CDR3nt: TGTGCCACCGAATTCGGGACAGGGGGAAGCAATCAGCCCCAGCATTTT
CDR3aa: CATEFGTGGSNQPQHF

d_gene: .
abundance: .
v_gene: TRBV5-4
j_gene: TRBJ2-4
CDR3nt: TGTGCCAGCAGCTTGGGGACAGTAGAAAACATTCAGTACTTC
CDR3aa: CASSLGTVENIQYF

d_gene: .
abundance: .
v_gene: TRBV7-8
j_gene: TRBJ2-6
CDR3nt: TGTGCCAGCAGCTTAGTAGCTGGGGCCAACGTCCTGACTTTC
CDR3aa: CASSLVAGANVLTF